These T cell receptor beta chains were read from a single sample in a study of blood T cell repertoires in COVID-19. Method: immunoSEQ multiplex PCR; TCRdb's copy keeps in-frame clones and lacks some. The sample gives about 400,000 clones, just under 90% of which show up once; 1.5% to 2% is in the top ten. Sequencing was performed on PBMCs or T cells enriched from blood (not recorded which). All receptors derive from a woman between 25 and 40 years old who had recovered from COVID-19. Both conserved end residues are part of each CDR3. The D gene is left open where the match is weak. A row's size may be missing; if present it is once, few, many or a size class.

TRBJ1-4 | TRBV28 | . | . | TGTGCCAGCAGTTTGCCCAGGGGAAAACTGTTTTTT | CASSLPRGKLFF
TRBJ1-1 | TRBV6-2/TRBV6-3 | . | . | TGTGCCAGCAGTTGGAGCGACGGAATGAACACTGAAGCTTTCTTT | CASSWSDGMNTEAFF
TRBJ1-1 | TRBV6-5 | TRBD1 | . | TGTGCCAGCAGTTACTCGACAGGGATGAACACTGAAGCTTTCTTT | CASSYSTGMNTEAFF
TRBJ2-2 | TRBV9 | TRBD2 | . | TGTGCCAGCAGCGTAGGAGGACTAGCGGGCCCATTGGGGACCGGGGAGCTGTTTTTT | CASSVGGLAGPLGTGELFF
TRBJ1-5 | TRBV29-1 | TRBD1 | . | TGCAGCGTTGGTTCAGGGGGCGGTCAGCCCCAGCATTTT | CSVGSGGGQPQHF
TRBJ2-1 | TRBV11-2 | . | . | TGTGCCATTGCCGGGGGCTCCTACAATGAGCAGTTCTTC | CAIAGGSYNEQFF
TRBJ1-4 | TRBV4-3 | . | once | TGCGCCAGCAGCCCCCTATGGGGAGGGAGTGCAACTAATGAAAAACTGTTTTTT | CASSPLWGGSATNEKLFF
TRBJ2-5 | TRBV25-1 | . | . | TGTGCCAGCAGTGCCTCCGGGACACGACGGGAGACCCAGTACTTC | CASSASGTRRETQYF
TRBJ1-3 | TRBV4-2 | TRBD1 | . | TGTGCCAGCAGCCAGGGGGTAGACAGGGGCTCTGGAAACACCATATATTTT | CASSQGVDRGSGNTIYF
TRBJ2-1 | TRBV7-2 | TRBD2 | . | TGTGCCAGCAGCCCCCGTGCGGGGGTTAATGAGCAGTTCTTC | CASSPRAGVNEQFF
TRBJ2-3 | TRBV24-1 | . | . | TGTGCCACCAGTGATTTGCAAGCCCGCACAGATACGCAGTATTTT | CATSDLQARTDTQYF
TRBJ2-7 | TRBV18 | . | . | TGTGCCAGCTCACCACCGAGTATCGACGAGCAGTACTTC | CASSPPSIDEQYF
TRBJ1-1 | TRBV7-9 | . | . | TGTGCCAGCAGCTGGGACTTCCAGATGAACACTGAAGCTTTCTTT | CASSWDFQMNTEAFF
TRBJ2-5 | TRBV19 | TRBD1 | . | TGTGCCAGTACCACAGGGGCCCAAGAGACCCAGTACTTC | CASTTGAQETQYF
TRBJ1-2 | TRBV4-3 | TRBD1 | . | TGCGCCAGCAGCATTGACCCAGGGGGCTCCTATGGCTACACCTTC | CASSIDPGGSYGYTF
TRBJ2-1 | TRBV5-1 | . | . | TGCGCCAGCAGCTTGTACTCCTCTAATGAGCAGTTCTTC | CASSLYSSNEQFF
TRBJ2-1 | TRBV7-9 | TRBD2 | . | TGTGCCAGCAGCTTAAACGGCGGGAGTGGCAATGAGCAGTTCTTC | CASSLNGGSGNEQFF
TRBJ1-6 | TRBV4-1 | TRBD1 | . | TGCGCCAGCAGCCAAGAGGGACAGGGTAATTCACCCCTCCACTTT | CASSQEGQGNSPLHF
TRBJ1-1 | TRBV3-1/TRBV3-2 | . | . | TGTGCCAGCAGCCAAGAAATCTGGGGGGTTACTGAAGCTTTCTTT | CASSQEIWGVTEAFF
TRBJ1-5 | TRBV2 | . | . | TGTGCCAGCAGTGCAGGAGGAATGTACAATCAGCCCCAGCATTTT | CASSAGGMYNQPQHF
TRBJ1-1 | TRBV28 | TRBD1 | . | TGTGCCAGCAGCCCGACAGGGGGGAACACTGAAGCTTTCTTT | CASSPTGGNTEAFF
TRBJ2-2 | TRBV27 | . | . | TGTGCCAGCAGTTTTAACATGAACACCGGGGAGCTGTTTTTT | CASSFNMNTGELFF
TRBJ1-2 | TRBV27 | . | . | TGTGCCAGCAGTTTATCCCCGCAGGGAATCAGTTATGGCTACACCTTC | CASSLSPQGISYGYTF
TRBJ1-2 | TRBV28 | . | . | TGTGCCAGCAGTTTGGCCAGGACAAACTCGGCCTTC | CASSLARTNSAF
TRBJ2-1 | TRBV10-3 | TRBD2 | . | TGTGCCATCGGGGCGGGAGGGAACAATGAGCAGTTCTTC | CAIGAGGNNEQFF
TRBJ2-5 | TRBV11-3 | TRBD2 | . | TGTGCCAGCAGCTTAGGGCCCGGGGGGGGATTGGAGACCCAGTACTTC | CASSLGPGGGLETQYF
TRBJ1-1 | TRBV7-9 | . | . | TGTGCCAGCAGCCGGGACACGAACACTGAAGCTTTCTTT | CASSRDTNTEAFF
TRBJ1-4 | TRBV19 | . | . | TGTGCCAGTAGTCCCGAGTTCGAGGAAAAACTGTTTTTT | CASSPEFEEKLFF
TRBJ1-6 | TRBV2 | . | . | TGTGCCAGCAGTGAATTGGGGGAAGGGGGTAATTCACCCCTCCACTTT | CASSELGEGGNSPLHF
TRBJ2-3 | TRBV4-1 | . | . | TGCGCCAGCAGCCAGTTCACAGGTAGCACAGATACGCAGTATTTT | CASSQFTGSTDTQYF
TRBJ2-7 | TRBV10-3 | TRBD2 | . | TGTGCCATCAGTGGGGCTAGCGGGAGGTCTGTATCCTACGAGCAGTACTTC | CAISGASGRSVSYEQYF
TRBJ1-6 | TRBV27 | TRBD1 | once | TGTGCCAGCAAGATACAGGGGACTTGGAATTCACCCCTCCACTTT | CASKIQGTWNSPLHF
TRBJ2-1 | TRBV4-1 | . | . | TGCGCCAGCAGCCAGGGACTTAGAGCTAATGAGCAGTTCTTC | CASSQGLRANEQFF
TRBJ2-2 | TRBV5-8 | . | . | TGTGCCAGCAGCGTGCTAGCGAACACCGGGGAGCTGTTTTTT | CASSVLANTGELFF
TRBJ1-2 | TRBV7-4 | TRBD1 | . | TGTGCCAGCCGGGACAGGGGGTCGGGCTATGGCTACACCTTC | CASRDRGSGYGYTF
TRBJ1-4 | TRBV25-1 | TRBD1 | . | TGTGCCAGCAGAGAAACAGGGGGAAAACTGTTTTTT | CASRETGGKLFF
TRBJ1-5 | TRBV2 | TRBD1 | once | TGTGCCAGCTCGGGACAGGTTCAGCCCCAGCATTTT | CASSGQVQPQHF
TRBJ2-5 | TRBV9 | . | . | TGTGCCAGCGGTAGAGATCGGGAGACCCAGTACTTC | CASGRDRETQYF
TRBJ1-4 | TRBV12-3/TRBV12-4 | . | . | TGTGCCAGCACCCACACCCGTAATGAAAAACTGTTTTTT | CASTHTRNEKLFF
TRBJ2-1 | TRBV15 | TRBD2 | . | TGTGCCACCAGCAGAGATCGCGGGCGGGGGAACAATGAGCAGTTCTTC | CATSRDRGRGNNEQFF
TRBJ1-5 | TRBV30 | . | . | TGTGCCTGGAGTGACGGGGGTCAGCAGCCCCAGCATTTT | CAWSDGGQQPQHF
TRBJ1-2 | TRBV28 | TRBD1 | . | TGTGCCAGCAGTTATACGGACAGGGAGGGCTACACCTTC | CASSYTDREGYTF
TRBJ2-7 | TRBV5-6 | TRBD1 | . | TGTGCCAGCAGCTACAGGGGTATCTCCTACGAGCAGTACTTC | CASSYRGISYEQYF
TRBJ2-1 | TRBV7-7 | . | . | TGTGCCAGCAGCCGATCACAGGGCGGCTACAATGAGCAGTTCTTC | CASSRSQGGYNEQFF